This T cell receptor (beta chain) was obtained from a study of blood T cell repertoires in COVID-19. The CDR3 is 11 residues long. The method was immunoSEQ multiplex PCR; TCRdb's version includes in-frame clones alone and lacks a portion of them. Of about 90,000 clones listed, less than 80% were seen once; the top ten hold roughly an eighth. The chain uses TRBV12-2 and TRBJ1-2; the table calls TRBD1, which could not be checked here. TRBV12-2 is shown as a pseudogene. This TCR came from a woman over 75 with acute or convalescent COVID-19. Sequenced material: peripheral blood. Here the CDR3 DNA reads TGTGCAAGTCGTACAGGGGTCGGCTACACCTTC. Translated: CASRTGVGYTF.